The next 32 T cell receptor beta chains were all read from a single sample in a study of cytomegalovirus exposure and HLA in healthy donors. PCR involved 60 Vbeta and 13 Jbeta primers. Here immunoSEQ multiplex PCR was the method, and the copy in TCRdb shows in-frame clones only, minus some. The sample shows under 200,000 clones, around 77% of them seen only once. The sample was PBMCs. Receptors were obtained from a young man in good health and CMV-seropositive.

This clone showed up just a few times. This sequence joins TRBV4-1 and TRBJ2-7; 8 bases fit TRBD2. Germline assignment: CDR1 MGHRA and CDR2 YSYEKL. With 3 bases clipped from V and 7 bases from J, the junction kept 5 bases outside the gene matches. The length of the CDR3 is 13 residues. The CDR3 protein is CASSHHGGGEQYF. The CDR3, as DNA: TGCGCCAGCAGCCATCACGGGGGGGGTGAGCAGTACTTC.

The CDR3 DNA sequence: TGTGCCACCAGCAGAGTCGGGACAGGCACAGATACGCAGTATTTT. Translation: CATSRVGTGTDTQYF. V is TRBV15 and J is TRBJ2-3, with 7 bases lining up with TRBD1. V lost 1 base, J lost 1 base, and 2 bases stayed unmatched. The V gene's germline CDR1 is LNHNV and CDR2 YYDKDF (reference sequence). CDR3 length equals 15 residues. Full variable domain (rest looked up from reference TRBV15 and TRBJ2-3): DAMVIQNPRYQVTQFGKPVTLSCSQTLNHNVMYWYQQKSSQAPKLLFHYYDKDFNNEADTPDNFQSRRPNTSFCFLDIRSPGLGDTAMYLCATSRVGTGTDTQYFGPGTRLTVL.

The V call is TRBV10-3, the J call TRBJ2-1; 8 positions match TRBD2. The junction had 14 bases not matched to a gene; V was cut back by 10 bases and J by 9 bases. The CDR3 is 14 residues long. The germline gives CDR1 ENHRY, CDR2 SYGVKD. DNA of the CDR3: TGTGCCACACTTAGCGGGGAGCGAAACCTTGAGCAGTTCTTC. The encoded protein is CATLSGERNLEQFF.

The chain employs TRBV28 and TRBJ2-3, with TRBD1 identical over 7 bases. The germline V gene has CDR1 MDHEN and CDR2 SYDVKM. CDR3 size: 13 residues. V was pared by 6 bases and J by 6 bases, with 6 bases of the junction left unmatched. The CDR3 DNA reads as TGTGCCAGCAGCCCGGACAGGATTGATACGCAGTATTTT. Protein product: CASSPDRIDTQYF.

The rearrangement uses TRBV27 and TRBJ2-3; unclear D gene. The CDR3 spans 12 residues. The germline V and J ends were trimmed by 6 bases and 6 bases, with 10 bases remaining between them. CDR1 and CDR2 from the germline V gene are MNHEY and SMNVEV (reference sequence). The CDR3 here is CASSTAMDTQYF. For the CDR3, the DNA is TGTGCCAGCAGCACCGCGATGGATACGCAGTATTTT.

This chain links TRBV25-1 with TRBJ2-7, with TRBD1 matching 9 bases. This CDR3 has 15 residues. The J segment lost 5 bases and the V segment lost 1 base, leaving 6 bases of the junction unmatched. Per the germline V gene, CDR1 is MGHDK and CDR2 is SYGVNS. The CDR3 DNA reads TGTGCCAGCAGTGAATCAGGGACAGGGTCCGACGAGCAGTACTTC. It is translated as CASSESGTGSDEQYF.

This rearrangement joins TRBV23-1 to TRBJ2-2; 8 positions match TRBD1. TRBV23-1 carries the ORF label, with uncertain function. CDR3 size: 17 residues. J gave up 4 bases and V 8 bases, and 15 bases lay outside the gene matches. In DNA form, the CDR3 reads TGCGCCAGCCCCCCTTGGGGGACAGGACTTTTCACCGGGGAGCTGTTTTTT. Its translation is CASPPWGTGLFTGELFF.

The chain carries TRBV27 and TRBJ1-5; TRBD1 matches at 7 bases. The length of the CDR3 is 16 residues. V was clipped by 5 bases and J by 3 bases; unmatched bases: 10. CDR1 is MNHEY, CDR2 SMNVEV, per germline (reference sequence). The CDR3 here is CASSPSRGDFNQPQHF. Here the CDR3 DNA reads TGTGCCAGCAGTCCCTCCAGGGGGGACTTCAATCAGCCCCAGCATTTT.

CDR3 coding DNA: TGCGCCAGCAGCTTGGTGGGCAGGGGGCTAGAGACCCAGTACTTC. Protein product: CASSLVGRGLETQYF. The rearrangement links TRBV5-1 to TRBJ2-5; 8 bases line up with TRBD1. The CDR3 spans 15 residues. Trimming cost V 0 bases and J 4 bases; bases outside gene matches: 5. CDR1 is SGHRS and CDR2 is YFSETQ in the germline V gene.

This chain links TRBV28 with TRBJ1-3; 8 nucleotides align to TRBD1. CDR3 length equals 15 residues. From germline, CDR1 is MDHEN and CDR2 SYDVKM. J lost 7 bases, V lost 4 bases, and 9 bases had no gene match. The CDR3 loop is CASSSPGTGVNTIYF. CDR3 DNA sequence: TGTGCCAGCAGTTCGCCCGGGACAGGAGTGAACACCATATATTTT. Combining the CDR3 with reference TRBV28 and TRBJ1-3 gives the whole variable domain DVKVTQSSRYLVKRTGEKVFLECVQDMDHENMFWYRQDPGLGLRLIYFSYDVKMKEKGDIPEGYSVSREKKERFSLILESASTNQTSMYLCASSSPGTGVNTIYFGEGSWLTVV.

The chain couples TRBV19 to TRBJ2-7, with D perhaps matching TRBD2 (5 bases). The V gene lost 3 bases and the J gene lost 3 bases, with 9 bases spanning the gap. Germline-derived CDR1 and CDR2 are LNHDA and SQIVND (reference sequence). This CDR3 contains 13 residues. DNA of the CDR3: TGTGCCAGTAGTATCTCGGGGAACTACGAGCAGTACTTC. Amino acid sequence: CASSISGNYEQYF. Based on the CDR3 plus reference TRBV19 and TRBJ2-7, the full variable domain is DGGITQSPKYLFRKEGQNVTLSCEQNLNHDAMYWYRQDPGQGLRLIYYSQIVNDFQKGDIAEGYSVSREKKESFPLTVTSAQKNPTAFYLCASSISGNYEQYFGPGTRLTVT.

The chain has TRBV10-3 and TRBJ2-3; TRBD2 might be the D (7 bases). The V gene's germline CDR1 is ENHRY and CDR2 SYGVKD. This CDR3 has 14 residues. Trimming removed 4 bases from V and 1 base from J, with 9 bases in between. The chain's CDR3 is CAISVGGGTDTQYF. Here the CDR3 DNA reads TGTGCCATCAGTGTAGGGGGGGGCACAGATACGCAGTATTTT.

The CDR3 DNA is TGTGCCAGCATACAGGGGGCTGCTGGCTACACCTTC. Translating gives CASIQGAAGYTF. The chain joins TRBV6-1 to TRBJ1-2; TRBD1 aligns across 9 bases. Germline assignment: CDR1 MNHNS and CDR2 SASEGT. V shed 7 bases, J shed 7 bases, and the junction held 4 bases outside the gene matches. This CDR3 spans 12 amino acids.

The chain has TRBV11-2 and TRBJ1-1; maybe TRBD1 (6 bases). In germline, CDR1 is SGHAT, CDR2 FQNNGV. V dropped 11 bases and J dropped 4 bases, with 11 bases sitting between them. The CDR3 is 11 residues long. CDR3 residues: CAVRGPTEAFF. The CDR3 nucleotides are TGTGCCGTGCGGGGGCCCACTGAAGCTTTCTTT.

The chain is built from TRBV4-1 and TRBJ1-6; possibly TRBD1 for D (5 bases). Germline lookup yields CDR1 MGHRA and CDR2 YSYEKL. The CDR3 has 13 amino acids. V lost 1 base, J lost 8 bases, and 6 bases lay in between. The CDR3 loop reads CASSQAGDSPLHF. In DNA form, the CDR3 reads TGCGCCAGCAGCCAAGCGGGGGATTCACCCCTCCACTTT.

This clone was recorded only once. The chain has TRBV6-5 and TRBJ2-4; 11 bases map to TRBD1. Germline V gene lookup returns CDR1 MNHEY and CDR2 SVGAGI. With 5 bases clipped from V and 4 bases from J, the junction kept 4 bases outside the gene matches. The CDR3 covers 15 residues. The CDR3 nucleotides read TGTGCCAGCAGTCCGGGACAGGGGGGAAAAAACATTCAGTACTTC. Its translation: CASSPGQGGKNIQYF.

As to this clone: Relative to the germline gene, one junction end is altered; a read error may explain this. This sample includes further DNA sequences coding for the same CDR3. The genes are TRBV19 and TRBJ2-5, with a possible D match to TRBD1 (5 bases). CDR3 length: 13 residues. Germline-derived CDR1 and CDR2 are LNHDA and SQIVND (reference sequence). CDR3 bases: TGTGCCAGTAGCCCAGCAGGGCAAGAGACCCAATACTTC. Its protein is CASSPAGQETQYF.

The CDR3: CASRWTGNYGYTF. DNA of the CDR3: TGTGCCAGCAGATGGACGGGAAACTATGGCTACACCTTC. The chain carries TRBV5-6 and TRBJ1-2; no definite D call. CDR3 length: 13 residues. Germline CDR1 SGHDT, CDR2 YYEEEE. Deletions cut 5 bases from V and 2 bases from J, with 10 bases between.

V and J are TRBV5-6 and TRBJ2-2, with a weak D call TRBD1 (6 bases). The germline CDR1 and CDR2 sequences are SGHDT and YYEEEE. The V gene lost 1 base and the J gene lost 0 bases, with 10 bases spanning the gap. The CDR3 covers 16 residues. DNA for the CDR3: TGTGCCAGCAGCTTGTCAGGGGCTGCGAACACCGGGGAGCTGTTTTTT. Encoded protein: CASSLSGAANTGELFF.

J is TRBJ1-5 and V is TRBV11-2; D call uncertain. The CDR3 covers 15 residues. V was shortened by 2 bases and J by 0 bases, with 8 bases between the two germline ends. The germline CDR1 and CDR2 sequences are SGHAT and FQNNGV. CDR3 DNA sequence: TGTGCCAGCAGCTTAAACGGTTATAGCAATCAGCCCCAGCATTTT. Translating it yields CASSLNGYSNQPQHF.

V and J are TRBV6-1 and TRBJ1-1; possibly TRBD1 for D (6 bases). The CDR3 has 16 residues. Trimming stripped 1 base from V and 0 bases from J, with 12 bases between. Germline lookup yields CDR1 MNHNS and CDR2 SASEGT. The CDR3 is CASSEGPGGLNTEAFF. The CDR3 region has the DNA TGTGCCAGCAGTGAAGGCCCGGGGGGGCTGAACACTGAAGCTTTCTTT.

The chain links TRBV5-1 to TRBJ2-7, with D possibly matching TRBD1 (5 bases). With 0 bases removed from V and 1 base from J, the gap between germline ends came to 11 bases. Germline CDR1 SGHRS, CDR2 YFSETQ. This CDR3 is 15 amino acids long. CDR3 residues: CASSLEYAGSYEQYF. The CDR3 DNA sequence: TGCGCCAGCAGCTTGGAATATGCAGGGTCCTACGAGCAGTACTTC.

The chain employs TRBV27 and TRBJ1-5, with a tentative D call TRBD1 (5 bases). The CDR3 contains 14 residues. Germline CDR1 MNHEY, CDR2 SMNVEV (reference sequence). V lost 1 base and J lost 5, with 9 bases in between. The CDR3 region has the DNA TGTGCCAGCAGTTTATTCTCGGGGGATCAGCCCCAGCATTTT. Translation: CASSLFSGDQPQHF.

This clone has only a few counts. The J gene is TRBJ2-5, the V gene TRBV7-2; 13 bases are a match to TRBD2. The V gene's germline CDR1 is SGHTA and CDR2 FQGNSA. This CDR3 contains 15 residues. Trimming at V came to 4 bases and at J to 5 bases, leaving 4 bases not matched to a gene. The CDR3 spells CASSSTSGGAETQYF. The CDR3 nucleotides read TGTGCCAGCAGCTCAACTAGCGGGGGGGCGGAGACCCAGTACTTC.

The genes are TRBV2 and TRBJ2-7, with D uncertain. The V and J ends lost 3 bases and 4 bases respectively, with 4 bases between them. Germline CDR1 is SNHLY and CDR2 is FYNNEI. This CDR3 region has 11 residues. CDR3 amino acids: CASSDRYEQYF. In DNA form, the CDR3 reads TGTGCCAGCAGTGACCGTTACGAGCAGTACTTC.

This clone came up a few times. This rearrangement joins TRBV6-1 to TRBJ1-1; tentative D call: TRBD1 (6 bases). CDR3 length: 12 residues. Germline V gene lookup returns CDR1 MNHNS and CDR2 SASEGT. The V end was cut by 10 bases, the J end by 5 bases, with 14 bases between. CDR3 bases: TGTGCCACCCTCCCCCAGGGGACTGAAGCTTTCTTT. Protein sequence: CATLPQGTEAFF.

This chain uses TRBV27 with TRBJ2-7, with 7 bases fitting TRBD1. Germline assignment: CDR1 MNHEY and CDR2 SMNVEV (reference sequence). This CDR3 contains 14 residues. V was pared by 5 bases and J by 3 bases, with 7 bases of the junction left unmatched. CDR3 coding DNA: TGTGCCAGCAGTCCCAGGGGGACAGTCTACGAGCAGTACTTC. Amino acids: CASSPRGTVYEQYF.

This clone was picked up one time. The chain couples TRBV5-1 to TRBJ2-1; tentatively, D is TRBD1 (5 bases). The CDR3 extends over 15 amino acids. V was clipped by 1 base and J by 0 bases, with 8 bases between them. The germline CDR1 and CDR2 sequences are SGHRS and YFSETQ. CDR3 in DNA: TGCGCCAGCAGCTTGCAGGGTAGCTCCTACAATGAGCAGTTCTTC. Its translation: CASSLQGSSYNEQFF. The variable domain in full, completed from reference TRBV5-1 and TRBJ2-1, reads KAGVTQTPRYLIKTRGQQVTLSCSPISGHRSVSWYQQTPGQGLQFLFEYFSETQRNKGNFPGRFSGRQFSNSRSEMNVSTLELGDSALYLCASSLQGSSYNEQFFGPGTRLTVL.

This clone was observed a few times. This chain links TRBV7-2 with TRBJ2-5; weak D call: TRBD1 (6 bases). V was cut by 4 bases and J by 2 bases, with 17 bases left in between. Per germline, CDR1 SGHTA and CDR2 FQGNSA. CDR3 size: 16 residues. CDR3 DNA sequence: TGTGCCAGCAGCTCCGGCACCGGGACAATACAAGAGACCCAGTACTTC. Its protein is CASSSGTGTIQETQYF.

This clone was seen a few times. V and J are TRBV5-1 and TRBJ1-2, with 7 bases identical to TRBD1. V shed 4 bases, J shed 6 bases, and the junction held 12 bases outside the gene matches. CDR3 length equals 15 residues. CDR1 and CDR2 (germline): SGHRS, YFSETQ. The CDR3 coding sequence is TGCGCCAGCAGCCCAATGGGACAGAGAGCACATGGCTACACCTTC. Residues: CASSPMGQRAHGYTF.

With regard to this clone: This sample includes further DNA sequences coding for the same CDR3. The V and J genes are TRBV15 and TRBJ1-6, with a weak D call TRBD1 (5 bases). The CDR3 length is 14 residues. Germline V gene data show CDR1 as LNHNV and CDR2 as YYDKDF (reference sequence). Trimming shortened V by 0 bases and J by 9 bases, and 9 bases separated the two germline ends. DNA of the CDR3: TGTGCCACCAGCAGAGATCGGGGGAGTTCACCCCTCCACTTT. Protein: CATSRDRGSSPLHF.

This clone was seen only once. This rearrangement joins TRBV6-5 to TRBJ2-1; D may be TRBD2 (6 bases). Germline CDR1 MNHEY, CDR2 SVGAGI. With 6 bases removed from V and 9 bases from J, the gap between germline ends came to 15 bases. This CDR3 is 13 amino acids long. The DNA for the CDR3 is TGTGCCAGCAGCCAACCGGTGGGGGGTGAGCAGTTCTTC. Protein: CASSQPVGGEQFF.